This T cell receptor beta chain originates from a study of blood T cell repertoires in COVID-19. Study background: Donors in the United States, Italy and Spain gave samples during acute or convalescent COVID-19. Sources were T cells, B-cell-depleted T cells, or PBMCs; the material itself was cDNA or gDNA.

The CDR3 has 16 residues. The junction had 12 bases not matched to a gene; V was cut back by 8 bases and J by 0 bases. Germline CDR1 and CDR2: LNHDA and SQIVND (reference sequence). This clone was detected only a few times. In the study's own analysis: Amplification of reference gene primers was used by the study to estimate nucleated cell counts. Sequencing was performed with immunoSEQ multiplex PCR; in TCRdb, only in-frame clones are kept and a portion is missing. V, J and clone size reflect that table, while D and trimming were determined from the DNA. In the table there are about 150,000 clones, around 87% of which are singletons.

The gene calls are TRBV19 and TRBJ2-7; the match to TRBD2 covers 8 bases. The sample was peripheral blood. The sequence was collected from a woman aged 60-75 years with active COVID-19. CDR3 bases: TGTGCCAGTCAAGTGGACGGGCTAGCGGGCTCCTACGAGCAGTACTTC. Translation: CASQVDGLAGSYEQYF.